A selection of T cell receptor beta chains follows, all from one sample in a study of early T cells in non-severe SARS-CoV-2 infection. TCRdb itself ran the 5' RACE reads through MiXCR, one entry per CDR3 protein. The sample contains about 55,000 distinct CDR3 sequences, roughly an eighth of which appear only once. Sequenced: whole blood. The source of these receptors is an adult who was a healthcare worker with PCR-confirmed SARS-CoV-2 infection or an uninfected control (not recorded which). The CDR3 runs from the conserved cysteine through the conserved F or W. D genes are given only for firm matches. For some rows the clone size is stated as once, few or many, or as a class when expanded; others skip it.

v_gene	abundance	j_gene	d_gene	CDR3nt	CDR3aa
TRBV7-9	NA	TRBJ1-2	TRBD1	TGTGCCAGCAGCCCGACAGGGACGGCTGGCTACACCTTC	CASSPTGTAGYTF
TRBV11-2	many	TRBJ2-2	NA	TGTGCCAGCAGCTTAGTCCGGGGGAACACCGGGGAGCTGTTTTTT	CASSLVRGNTGELFF
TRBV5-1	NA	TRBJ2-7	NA	TGCGCCAGCAGCTTGGACCGATTCTACTACGAGCAGTACTTC	CASSLDRFYYEQYF
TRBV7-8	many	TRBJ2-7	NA	TGTGCCAGCAGCTTGAAGGGGGACGAGCAGTACTTC	CASSLKGDEQYF
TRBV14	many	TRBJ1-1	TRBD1	TGTGCCAGCAGCCTTCGGACAGGATCGAACACTGAAGCTTTCTTT	CASSLRTGSNTEAFF
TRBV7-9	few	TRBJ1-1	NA	TGTGCCAGCAGCACACATAAACAGGAGAACACTGAAGCTTTCTTT	CASSTHKQENTEAFF
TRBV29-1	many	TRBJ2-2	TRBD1	TGCAGCGTTCCCGGGACAGAGACGAACACCGGGGAGCTGTTTTTT	CSVPGTETNTGELFF
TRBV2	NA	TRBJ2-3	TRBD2	TGTGCCAGCGGCTGGTCGGCTAGCGGGGCAGATACGCAGTATTTT	CASGWSASGADTQYF
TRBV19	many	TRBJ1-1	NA	TGTGCCAGTACCAAAGACGGTAACACTGAAGCTTTCTTT	CASTKDGNTEAFF
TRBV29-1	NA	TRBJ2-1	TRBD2	TGCAGCGTTGGTGCGGGGGTACTACTTTCGAGCTCCTACAATGAGCAGTTCTTC	CSVGAGVLLSSSYNEQFF
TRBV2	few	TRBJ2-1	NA	TGTGCCAGCAGCCTCATCAATGAGCAGTTCTTC	CASSLINEQFF
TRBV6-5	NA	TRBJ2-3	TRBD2	TGTGCCACCCTAAGCGGGGGTCGGGGGGATACGCAGTATTTT	CATLSGGRGDTQYF
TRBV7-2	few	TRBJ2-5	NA	TGTGCCAGCAGCTTACTCAAGGAGACCCAGTACTTC	CASSLLKETQYF
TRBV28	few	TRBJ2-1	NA	TGTGCCAGCATAGGGACGGTCAATGAGCAGTTCTTC	CASIGTVNEQFF
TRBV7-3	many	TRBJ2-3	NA	TGTGCCAGCAGCTCGACCGGACGGGCAGGAGATACGCAGTATTTT	CASSSTGRAGDTQYF
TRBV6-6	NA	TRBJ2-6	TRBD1	TGTGCCAGCAGTTCAGGACAGGGAAGAGCTGGGGCCAACGTCCTGACTTTC	CASSSGQGRAGANVLTF
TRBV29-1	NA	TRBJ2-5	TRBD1	TGCAGCGTACCTCCCGGACAGGGGGCTTCCATGCGAAGGGAGACCCAGTACTTC	CSVPPGQGASMRRETQYF
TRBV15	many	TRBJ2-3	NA	TGTGCCACCAGCAGAGATGGGAGGGGGCGCACAGATACGCAGTATTTT	CATSRDGRGRTDTQYF
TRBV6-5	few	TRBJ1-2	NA	TGTGCCAGCAGTTACTCGTGGGGACCCTATGGCTACACCTTC	CASSYSWGPYGYTF
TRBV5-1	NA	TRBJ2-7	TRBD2	TGCGCCAGCACCCTCCGTTCCGGGACTATTACCTACGAGCAGTACTTC	CASTLRSGTITYEQYF
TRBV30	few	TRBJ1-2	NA	TGTGCCTGGGGGGACCAGGGATTCTATGGCTACACCTTC	CAWGDQGFYGYTF
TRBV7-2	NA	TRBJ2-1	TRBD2	TGTGCCAGCAGCTTTAGAAATCTAGCGGGGGGGCTCGATGAGCAGTTCTTC	CASSFRNLAGGLDEQFF
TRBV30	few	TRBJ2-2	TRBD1	TGTGCCTACGCCGTACTCCGGGACAGGGGTCCCGGGGAGCTGTTTTTT	CAYAVLRDRGPGELFF